Shown below are 29 T cell receptor beta chains from a single sample sequenced in a study of CD8 T cells in Susac syndrome. When the RNA was reverse transcribed, random hexamers were used with an input of roughly 0.5 to 1 ug. TCRdb called the immunoSEQ multiplex PCR reads again in MiXCR, with one record for every CDR3 protein. The data show 330,000 or so distinct CDR3 sequences, with roughly 85% seen just once and roughly 0.22% held by the top ten. Material for sequencing was CD8+ T cells from PBMCs. The receptors stem from a human donor with multiple sclerosis.

J is TRBJ2-1 and V is TRBV20-1; TRBD2 aligns across 11 bases. The trim removed 3 bases at V and 3 bases at J, leaving 4 bases unmatched. The V gene's germline CDR1 is DFQATT and CDR2 SNEGSKA (reference sequence). This CDR3 contains 15 residues. CDR3 region: CSASEGLADYNEQFF. DNA of the CDR3: TGCAGTGCTAGTGAGGGACTAGCGGACTACAATGAGCAGTTCTTC.

This clonotype has a single count. CDR3 region: CASSQENRDGYTF. DNA of the CDR3: TGTGCCAGCAGCCAAGAGAACAGGGATGGCTACACCTTC. The chain recombines TRBV4-2 with TRBJ1-2, with D perhaps TRBD1 (6 bases). This CDR3 is 13 amino acids long. Per the germline V gene, CDR1 is LGHNA and CDR2 is YNFKEQ. V lost 0 bases to trimming and J lost 6 bases, with 8 bases between them.

This clonotype appeared once. The chain uses TRBV7-9 and TRBJ2-1; 14 bases are shared with TRBD2. The CDR3 covers 16 residues. The germline CDR1 and CDR2 sequences are SEHNR and FQNEAQ (reference sequence). J gave up 6 bases and V 1 base, and 2 bases lay outside the gene matches. CDR3 coding DNA: TGTGCCAGCAGCTTAGAGGGACTAGCGGGAGTCAATGAGCAGTTCTTC. Residues: CASSLEGLAGVNEQFF.

The rearrangement joins TRBV6-5 to TRBJ2-3; 12 bases map to TRBD2. Germline CDR1 MNHEY, CDR2 SVGAGI. Trimming at V came to 4 bases and at J to 5 bases, leaving 7 bases not matched to a gene. The CDR3 consists of 16 residues. Here the CDR3 DNA reads TGTGCCAGCAGTTCACTAGCGGGAGGCCGGGGAGATACGCAGTATTTT. It yields the protein CASSSLAGGRGDTQYF.

The J gene is TRBJ2-2, the V gene TRBV9, with 7 bases aligning to TRBD1. V gave up 2 bases and J gave up 7 bases; unmatched junction bases: 8. The CDR3 is 15 amino acids. The germline V gene encodes CDR1 SGDLS and CDR2 YYNGEE. The CDR3 DNA sequence: TGTGCCAGCAGCGTTACGACAGGGTCGGGCGGGGAGCTGTTTTTT. This codes for CASSVTTGSGGELFF.

This sequence joins TRBV28 and TRBJ2-5; D unresolved. Deletions cut 7 bases from V and 3 bases from J, with 12 bases between. CDR3 length equals 13 residues. Germline CDR1 reads MDHEN; CDR2 reads SYDVKM. The CDR3 sequence: CASTPPLKETQYF. The CDR3 coding sequence is TGTGCCAGCACCCCCCCCTTGAAAGAGACCCAGTACTTC.

V and J are TRBV19 and TRBJ1-1; D is undetermined. The V end was cut by 4 bases, the J end by 6 bases, with 9 bases between. Per the germline V gene, CDR1 is LNHDA and CDR2 is SQIVND (reference sequence). The CDR3 length is 12 residues. The CDR3 bases are TGTGCCAGTAGTAACCCCTACGCTGAAGCTTTCTTT. Translated: CASSNPYAEAFF.

The chain uses TRBV20-1 and TRBJ2-7; 7 bases agree with TRBD1. V trimming: 5 bases; J trimming: 1 base; junction bases outside the gene matches: 5. This CDR3 spans 13 amino acids. Germline-derived CDR1 and CDR2 are DFQATT and SNEGSKA (reference sequence). The chain's CDR3 is CSAAGTASYEQYF. In DNA, the CDR3 is TGCAGTGCTGCCGGGACAGCTTCCTACGAGCAGTACTTC.

V and J are TRBV27 and TRBJ2-7; 12 nucleotides line up with TRBD2. CDR1 is MNHEY, CDR2 SMNVEV, per germline (reference sequence). V trimming: 2 bases; J trimming: 2 bases; junction bases outside the gene matches: 10. CDR3 length equals 18 residues. Here the CDR3 reads CASSLTPLAGGPTYEQYF. DNA of the CDR3: TGTGCCAGCAGTTTAACTCCCCTAGCGGGAGGGCCAACCTACGAGCAGTACTTC.

The chain uses TRBV27 and TRBJ2-3; D remains unclear. Trimming took off 5 bases at V and 0 bases at J, with 21 bases between the two ends. This CDR3 comprises 18 residues. Germline lookup yields CDR1 MNHEY and CDR2 SMNVEV (reference sequence). DNA of the CDR3: TGTGCCAGCAGTCCGCCCCCCTATGCTATTTCCAGCACAGATACGCAGTATTTT. Translated: CASSPPPYAISSTDTQYF.

The chain has TRBV6-1 and TRBJ1-1, with 8 bases aligning to TRBD1. Germline values: CDR1 MNHNS, CDR2 SASEGT. V lost 6 bases to trimming and J lost 4 bases; unmatched junction nucleotides: 13. The CDR3 length is 16 residues. The CDR3 DNA sequence: TGTGCCAGCAGATTGGGACCGACAGGGGCCAGCACTGAAGCTTTCTTT. As protein: CASRLGPTGASTEAFF.

J is TRBJ2-3 and V is TRBV10-2; D is possibly TRBD1 or TRBD2 (5 bases each). V lost 8 bases to trimming and J lost 4 bases, with 13 bases between them. Germline CDR1 reads WSHSY; CDR2 reads SAAADI. CDR3 size: 13 residues. CDR3 in DNA: TGCGCCAGCGCCGGGGCCCGGCCAGATACGCAGTATTTT. This sequence encodes CASAGARPDTQYF.

This chain connects TRBV9 to TRBJ2-1; possibly TRBD1 for D (6 bases). This CDR3 has 15 residues. Germline CDR1 reads SGDLS; CDR2 reads YYNGEE. V was pared by 4 bases and J by 0 bases, with 11 bases between. Written as DNA, the CDR3 is TGTGCCAGCAGCACCAGGGGTGACTCCTACAATGAGCAGTTCTTC. As protein: CASSTRGDSYNEQFF.

This clonotype was counted a few times. The rearrangement uses TRBV30 and TRBJ2-7; D tentatively reads TRBD1 or TRBD2 (6 bases each). Germline values: CDR1 GTSNPN, CDR2 SVGIG (reference sequence). This CDR3 spans 14 amino acids. V was cut by 1 base and J by 3 bases, with 13 bases left in between. The CDR3 bases are TGTGCCTGGAGTGGAAACAGGGAGGTCTACGAGCAGTACTTC. It is translated as CAWSGNREVYEQYF.

The J gene is TRBJ2-3, the V gene TRBV5-1, with D possibly matching TRBD2 (6 bases). Germline CDR1 SGHRS, CDR2 YFSETQ. V lost 2 bases and J 0 bases, leaving 10 bases between the germline ends. This CDR3 has 15 amino acids. The CDR3 coding sequence is TGCGCCAGCAGCTTCGGACTATCTAGCACAGATACGCAGTATTTT. This encodes CASSFGLSSTDTQYF.

The V gene is TRBV30, the J gene TRBJ1-1; D gene uncertain. Trimming left V 0 bases short and J 3 bases short, with 11 bases between. This CDR3 contains 14 residues. Germline lookup yields CDR1 GTSNPN and CDR2 SVGIG (reference sequence). The chain's CDR3 is CAWSVPREYTEAFF. CDR3 DNA: TGTGCCTGGAGTGTACCGAGGGAGTACACTGAAGCTTTCTTT.

This chain links TRBV11-2 with TRBJ1-2, with D perhaps matching TRBD1 (5 bases). Between the trimmed V and J ends, which lost 0 bases and 8 bases, there was a span of 22 bases. Germline V gene lookup returns CDR1 SGHAT and CDR2 FQNNGV. The length of the CDR3 is 17 residues. The CDR3 nucleotides are TGTGCCAGCAGCTTAGATAGATTTCCAGGGCTTTTAGGAGGCTACACCTTC. Translated: CASSLDRFPGLLGGYTF.

This sequence joins TRBV6-1 and TRBJ2-3, with D uncertain. Germline V gene lookup returns CDR1 MNHNS and CDR2 SASEGT. CDR3 length: 12 residues. V was clipped by 6 bases and J by 5 bases, with 9 bases between them. The DNA for the CDR3 is TGTGCCAGCAGCCAGATGAAAGATACGCAGTATTTT. Its protein product is CASSQMKDTQYF.

The V and J genes are TRBV11-2 and TRBJ1-2; D is possibly TRBD1 (6 bases). Germline V gene lookup returns CDR1 SGHAT and CDR2 FQNNGV. The CDR3 has 19 residues. Between the trimmed V and J ends, which lost 4 bases and 8 bases, there was a span of 32 bases. The CDR3 loop is CASSSYLGGRDEAPWGYTF. CDR3 DNA sequence: TGTGCCAGCAGCTCTTACTTGGGGGGCCGGGACGAGGCTCCTTGGGGCTACACCTTC.

This clonotype was seen only once. This sequence joins TRBV9 and TRBJ1-2; no definite D call. This CDR3 spans 13 amino acids. Deletions cut 1 base from V and 6 bases from J, with 10 bases between. Germline assignment: CDR1 SGDLS and CDR2 YYNGEE. DNA for the CDR3: TGTGCCAGCAGCGTAAACCAGAATGATGGCTACACCTTC. Translation gives CASSVNQNDGYTF.

The chain recombines TRBV27 with TRBJ1-1; D gene ambiguous. Trimming took off 5 bases at V and 8 bases at J, with 12 bases between the two ends. CDR1 and CDR2 (germline): MNHEY, SMNVEV (reference sequence). This CDR3 has 12 residues. DNA for the CDR3: TGTGCCAGCAGTCCCCTCGGAGGCGAAGCTTTCTTT. Its protein product is CASSPLGGEAFF.

This chain connects TRBV6-2 or TRBV6-3 to TRBJ2-7; D call uncertain. This CDR3 contains 13 residues. Trimming removed 7 bases at V and 0 bases at J, with 10 bases between. Per the germline V gene, CDR1 is MNHEY and CDR2 is SVGEGT. In DNA form, the CDR3 reads TGTGCCAGCAACTTTCCCCACTCCTACGAGCAGTACTTC. Its translation: CASNFPHSYEQYF.

The chain couples TRBV29-1 to TRBJ2-7; D uncertain. Germline assignment: CDR1 SQVTM and CDR2 ANQGSEA. CDR3 length: 16 residues. Trimming stripped 5 bases from V and 0 bases from J, with 20 bases between. In DNA, the CDR3 is TGCAGCGTTCGGGCGGCCCGCTACGGAAGCTCCTACGAGCAGTACTTC. It specifies CSVRAARYGSSYEQYF.

The chain employs TRBV12-5 and TRBJ1-1; D might be TRBD1 (5 bases). Germline loops: CDR1 LGHNT, CDR2 FRNRAP. The V gene lost 0 bases and the J gene lost 1 base, with 12 bases spanning the gap. The CDR3 consists of 16 residues. The CDR3 protein is CASGLVSPGKNTEAFF. The CDR3 bases are TGTGCTAGTGGTTTGGTATCCCCAGGGAAGAACACTGAAGCTTTCTTT. Looking up the rest from reference TRBV12-5 and TRBJ1-1 gives the full variable domain: DARVTQTPRHKVTEMGQEVTMRCQPILGHNTVFWYRQTMMQGLELLAYFRNRAPLDDSGMPKDRFSAEMPDATLATLKIQPSEPRDSAVYFCASGLVSPGKNTEAFFGQGTRLTVV.

This clonotype appeared a few times. The chain joins TRBV13 to TRBJ2-7, with 14 bases aligning to TRBD2. With V trimmed by 4 bases and J by 0 bases, 11 bases remained unmatched. Germline V gives CDR1 PRHDT, CDR2 FYEKMQ (reference sequence). CDR3 length: 19 residues. CDR3 nucleotide sequence: TGTGCCAGCAGCTCCGCCGGGACTAGCGGGAGAAGGGCCTCCTACGAGCAGTACTTC. Translation gives CASSSAGTSGRRASYEQYF. Looking up the rest from reference TRBV13 and TRBJ2-7 gives the full variable domain: AAGVIQSPRHLIKEKRETATLKCYPIPRHDTVYWYQQGPGQDPQFLISFYEKMQSDKGSIPDRFSAQQFSDYHSELNMSSLELGDSALYFCASSSAGTSGRRASYEQYFGPGTRLTVT.

This chain joins TRBV5-6 and TRBJ2-7, with D tentatively TRBD2 (5 bases). This CDR3 spans 13 amino acids. The germline CDR1 and CDR2 sequences are SGHDT and YYEEEE. V was shortened by 6 bases and J by 0 bases, with 10 bases between the two germline ends. CDR3 residues: CASNDRDSYEQYF. CDR3 bases: TGTGCCAGCAACGACCGGGACTCCTACGAGCAGTACTTC.

The rearrangement links TRBV20-1 to TRBJ2-1; D remains ambiguous. Germline loops: CDR1 DFQATT, CDR2 SNEGSKA (reference sequence). Trimming stripped 4 bases from V and 1 base from J, with 17 bases between. This CDR3 has 16 residues. The CDR3 region is CSAKAWPDGSYNEQFF. The CDR3 DNA is TGCAGTGCTAAGGCCTGGCCTGACGGTTCCTACAATGAGCAGTTCTTC.

In DNA, the CDR3 is TGCAGTGCTAGAGATCCCGGGAGGGCCGCCACCGGGGAGCTGTTTTTT. Protein product: CSARDPGRAATGELFF. The rearrangement uses TRBV20-1 and TRBJ2-2; 8 bases agree with TRBD2. J was trimmed by 4 bases and V by 0 bases; bases with no gene match: 7. CDR3 size: 16 residues. The germline gives CDR1 DFQATT, CDR2 SNEGSKA (reference sequence).

The chain employs TRBV28 and TRBJ2-7; D is perhaps TRBD2 (5 bases). Germline assignment: CDR1 MDHEN and CDR2 SYDVKM. This CDR3 has 14 residues. V was cut by 5 bases and J by 3 bases, with 14 bases left in between. CDR3 in DNA: TGTGCCAGCAGTGACGTTCTCGGGATCTACGAGCAGTACTTC. Residues: CASSDVLGIYEQYF.